This T cell receptor (beta chain) is drawn from a study of blood T cell repertoires in COVID-19. Looking at the study overall: Material from acute and convalescent COVID-19 was sourced from the United States, Italy and Spain. From T cells, B-cell-depleted T cells, or PBMCs came the material, which was cDNA or gDNA.

Authors' analysis steps: Amplification of reference gene primers provided the estimated nucleated cell counts. The method was immunoSEQ multiplex PCR; TCRdb's version includes in-frame clones alone and lacks a portion of them. The V and J calls and the clone size are those of that table, but D and trimming were determined from the DNA. The sample holds 170,000 or so clones, more than 75% seen once. There are 15 residues in the CDR3. Germline V gene data show CDR1 as SNHLY and CDR2 as FYNNEI. With 6 bases clipped from V and 10 bases from J, the junction kept 11 bases outside the gene matches. This sequence joins TRBV2 and TRBJ2-3; 12 bases map to TRBD2. The sequence derives from a woman aged 18-29 years who had recovered from COVID-19. Sequencing used peripheral blood. CDR3 sequence reads: CASRVLAGGPHAQYF. The CDR3, as DNA: TGTGCCAGCAGGGTACTAGCGGGGGGCCCCCACGCGCAGTATTTT.